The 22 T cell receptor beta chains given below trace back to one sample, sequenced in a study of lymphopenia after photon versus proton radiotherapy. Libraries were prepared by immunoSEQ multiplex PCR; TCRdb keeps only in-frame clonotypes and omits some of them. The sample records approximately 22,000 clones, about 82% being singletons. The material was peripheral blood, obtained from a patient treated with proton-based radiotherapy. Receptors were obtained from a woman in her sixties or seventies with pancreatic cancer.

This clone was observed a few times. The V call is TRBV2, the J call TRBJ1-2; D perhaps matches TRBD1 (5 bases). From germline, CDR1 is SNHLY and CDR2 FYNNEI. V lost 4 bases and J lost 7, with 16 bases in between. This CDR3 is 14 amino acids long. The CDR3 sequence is CASSGDGTEAGYTF. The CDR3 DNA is TGTGCCAGCAGTGGCGATGGGACTGAGGCTGGCTACACCTTC.

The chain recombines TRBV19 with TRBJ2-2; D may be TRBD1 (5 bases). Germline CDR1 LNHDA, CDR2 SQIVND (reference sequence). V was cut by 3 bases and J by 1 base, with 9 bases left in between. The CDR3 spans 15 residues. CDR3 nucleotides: TGTGCCAGTAGTATGAATAGGGGGAACACCGGGGAGCTGTTTTTT. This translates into CASSMNRGNTGELFF.

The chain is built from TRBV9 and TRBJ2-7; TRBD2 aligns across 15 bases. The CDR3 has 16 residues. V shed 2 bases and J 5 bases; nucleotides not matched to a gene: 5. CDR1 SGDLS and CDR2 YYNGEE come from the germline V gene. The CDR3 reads CASSVGLAGGQDEQYF. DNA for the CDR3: TGTGCCAGCAGCGTCGGACTAGCGGGAGGGCAGGACGAGCAGTACTTC.

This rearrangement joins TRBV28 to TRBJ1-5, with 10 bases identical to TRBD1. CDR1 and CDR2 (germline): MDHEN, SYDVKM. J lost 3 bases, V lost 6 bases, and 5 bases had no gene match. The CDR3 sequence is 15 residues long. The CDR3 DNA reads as TGTGCCAGCAGCGCTGACAGGGGGCTCAATCAGCCCCAGCATTTT. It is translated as CASSADRGLNQPQHF.

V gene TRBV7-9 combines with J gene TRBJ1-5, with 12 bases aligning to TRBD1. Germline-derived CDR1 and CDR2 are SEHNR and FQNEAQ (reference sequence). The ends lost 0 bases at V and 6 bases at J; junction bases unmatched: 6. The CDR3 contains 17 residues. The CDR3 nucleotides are TGTGCCAGCAGCTTAGCCAGCGGGACAGGGGGCGGTCAGCCCCAGCATTTT. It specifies CASSLASGTGGGQPQHF.

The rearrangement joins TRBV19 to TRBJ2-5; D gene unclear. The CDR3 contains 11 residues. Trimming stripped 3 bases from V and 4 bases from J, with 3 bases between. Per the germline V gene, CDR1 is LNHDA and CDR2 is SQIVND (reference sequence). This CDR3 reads CASSMGETQYF. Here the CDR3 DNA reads TGTGCCAGTAGTATGGGAGAGACCCAGTACTTC. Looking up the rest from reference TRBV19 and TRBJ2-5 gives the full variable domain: DGGITQSPKYLFRKEGQNVTLSCEQNLNHDAMYWYRQDPGQGLRLIYYSQIVNDFQKGDIAEGYSVSREKKESFPLTVTSAQKNPTAFYLCASSMGETQYFGPGTRLLVL.

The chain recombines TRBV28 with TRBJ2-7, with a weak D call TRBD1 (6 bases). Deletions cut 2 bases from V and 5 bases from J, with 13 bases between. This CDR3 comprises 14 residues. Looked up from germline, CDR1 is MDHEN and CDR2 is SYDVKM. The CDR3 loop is CASSLTQGSNEQYF. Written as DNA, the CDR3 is TGTGCCAGCAGTTTAACACAGGGCAGCAACGAGCAGTACTTC.

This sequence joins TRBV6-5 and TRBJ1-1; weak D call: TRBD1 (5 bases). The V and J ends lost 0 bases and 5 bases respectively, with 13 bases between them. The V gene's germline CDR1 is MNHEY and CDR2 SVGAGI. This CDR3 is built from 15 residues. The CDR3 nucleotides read TGTGCCAGCAGTTACTCATGGGGGGTCAAGACTGAAGCTTTCTTT. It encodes CASSYSWGVKTEAFF.

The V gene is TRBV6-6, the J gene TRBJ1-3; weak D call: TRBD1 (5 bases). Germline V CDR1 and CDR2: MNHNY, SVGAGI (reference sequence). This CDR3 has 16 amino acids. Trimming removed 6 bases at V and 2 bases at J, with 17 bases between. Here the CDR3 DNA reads TGTGCCAGCAGCCAGACAGCAACGGTCCCTGGAAACACCATATATTTT. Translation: CASSQTATVPGNTIYF.

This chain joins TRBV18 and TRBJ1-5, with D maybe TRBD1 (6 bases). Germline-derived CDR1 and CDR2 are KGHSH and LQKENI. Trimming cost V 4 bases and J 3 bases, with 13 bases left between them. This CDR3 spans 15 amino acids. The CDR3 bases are TGTGCCAGCTCACTAGCCGGGGGGGCCAATCAGCCCCAGCATTTT. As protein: CASSLAGGANQPQHF.

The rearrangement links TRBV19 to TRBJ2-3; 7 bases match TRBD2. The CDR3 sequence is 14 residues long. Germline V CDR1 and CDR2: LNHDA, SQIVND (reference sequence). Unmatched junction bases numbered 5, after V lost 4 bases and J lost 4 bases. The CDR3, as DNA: TGTGCCAGTAGTACTCGGACTAGTGCAGATACGCAGTATTTT. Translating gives CASSTRTSADTQYF.

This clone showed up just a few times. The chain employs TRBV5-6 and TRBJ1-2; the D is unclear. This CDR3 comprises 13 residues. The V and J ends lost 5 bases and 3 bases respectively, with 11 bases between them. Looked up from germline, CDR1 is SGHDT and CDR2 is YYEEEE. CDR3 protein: CASSEWADYGYTF. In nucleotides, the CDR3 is TGTGCCAGCAGTGAATGGGCAGACTATGGCTACACCTTC.

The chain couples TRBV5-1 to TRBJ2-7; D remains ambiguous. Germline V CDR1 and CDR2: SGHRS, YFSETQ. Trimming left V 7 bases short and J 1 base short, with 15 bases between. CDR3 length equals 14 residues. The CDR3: CASSTSFASYEQYF. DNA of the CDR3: TGCGCCAGCTCGACATCTTTTGCGTCCTACGAGCAGTACTTC.

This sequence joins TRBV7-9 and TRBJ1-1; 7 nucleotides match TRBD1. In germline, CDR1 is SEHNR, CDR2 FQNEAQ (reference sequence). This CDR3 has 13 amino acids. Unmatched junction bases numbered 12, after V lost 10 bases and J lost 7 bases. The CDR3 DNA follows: TGTGCCACCTCAGGGACAGCCCCTGGTGAAGCTTTCTTT. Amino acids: CATSGTAPGEAFF.

The CDR3 reads CASSPSGAHGAEQYF. CDR3 sequence (DNA): TGTGCCAGCAGTCCATCCGGGGCTCACGGGGCCGAGCAGTACTTC. The chain is built from TRBV6-5 and TRBJ2-7, with D perhaps being TRBD1 or TRBD2 (5 bases each). Deletions cut 5 bases from V and 6 bases from J, with 20 bases between. Germline V gene sequence: CDR1 MNHEY, CDR2 SVGAGI. The CDR3 extends over 15 amino acids.

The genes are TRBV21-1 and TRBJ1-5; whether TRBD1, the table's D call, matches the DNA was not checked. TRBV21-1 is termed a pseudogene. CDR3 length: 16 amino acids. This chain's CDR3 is CASSTLVAGGRQPQHF. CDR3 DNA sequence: TGTGCCAGCAGCACCCTGGTGGCAGGGGGCCGTCAGCCCCAGCATTTT.

In nucleotides, the CDR3 is TGTGCCAGCAGGCGCAACGAGCAGTACTTC. Protein product: CASRRNEQYF. The J gene is TRBJ2-5, the V gene TRBV28; no reliable D call. Judging by the DNA end, TRBJ2-7 fits better; the J call may be wrong. The CDR3 has 10 amino acids. CDR1 is MDHEN, CDR2 SYDVKM, per germline.

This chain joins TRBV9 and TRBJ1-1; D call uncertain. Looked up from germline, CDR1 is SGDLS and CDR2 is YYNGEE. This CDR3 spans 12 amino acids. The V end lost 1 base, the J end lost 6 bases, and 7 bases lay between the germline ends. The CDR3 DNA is TGTGCCAGCAGCGTACGAGGGTCTGAAGCTTTCTTT. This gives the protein CASSVRGSEAFF.

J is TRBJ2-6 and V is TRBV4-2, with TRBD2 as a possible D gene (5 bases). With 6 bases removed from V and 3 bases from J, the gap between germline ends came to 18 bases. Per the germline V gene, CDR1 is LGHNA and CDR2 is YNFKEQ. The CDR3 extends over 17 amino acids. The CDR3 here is CASRPNPSGYGANVLTF. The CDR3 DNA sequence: TGTGCCAGCAGGCCCAACCCATCGGGGTATGGGGCCAACGTCCTGACTTTC.

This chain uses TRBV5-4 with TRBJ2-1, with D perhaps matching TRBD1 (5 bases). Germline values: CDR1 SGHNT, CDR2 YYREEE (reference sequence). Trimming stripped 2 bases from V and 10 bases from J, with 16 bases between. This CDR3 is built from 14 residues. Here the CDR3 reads CASSFTGPGVEQFF. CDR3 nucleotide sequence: TGTGCCAGCAGCTTTACAGGACCCGGAGTAGAGCAGTTCTTC.

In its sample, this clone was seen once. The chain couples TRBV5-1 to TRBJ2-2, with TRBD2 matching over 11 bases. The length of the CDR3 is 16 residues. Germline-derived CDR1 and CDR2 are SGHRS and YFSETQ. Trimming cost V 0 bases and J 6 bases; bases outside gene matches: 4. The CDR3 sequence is CASSLEGTSGSGELFF. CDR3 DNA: TGCGCCAGCAGCTTGGAAGGGACTAGCGGATCCGGGGAGCTGTTTTTT.

The CDR3 spells CASSLDASEITGELFF. The DNA for the CDR3 is TGTGCCAGCAGCCTTGACGCTAGCGAAATCACCGGGGAGCTGTTTTTT. The V call is TRBV5-4, the J call TRBJ2-2, with D maybe TRBD2 (6 bases). The CDR3 is 16 amino acids. V was clipped by 4 bases and J by 4 bases, with 17 bases between them. Germline V gives CDR1 SGHNT, CDR2 YYREEE (reference sequence).